The TCR beta chain under discussion was sequenced for a study of T cell responses to AZD1222 COVID-19 vaccine (dated by TCRdb to about 2021). For the study in its entirety: AZD1222 recipients with second doses at about 4 weeks or about 12 weeks were pooled, because spike-specific TCR depth and breadth did not differ between schedules. Trial participants were enrolled into age subgroups of 18-55, 56-69 and 70-plus years, which contained around 140, 26 and 57 TCR-sequenced participants, respectively. A total of 230 to 250 trial participants underwent TCR sequencing, of whom around 210 had received two doses of AZD1222 and approximately 26 had received two doses of the MenACWY control vaccine. Overall study results and their limits: Participants were mostly white British, with more females than males. The authors suggested clonal diversity may have been underestimated. Because no day 14 peak-response samples were available, repertoires were characterized only after the peak T cell response. Reportedly, close to half of the unique spike-specific TCRs recognized epitopes lying outside the regions that are mutated in the B.1.351 and B.1.1.7 variants. Conclusions about previously exposed vaccinees are limited, since just six AZD1222 recipients were seropositive for SARS-CoV-2 at baseline. In the small 56-69-year group, the increase in depth fell short of significance, most likely because of low power. A significant rise in spike-specific TCR breadth and depth was observed after two AZD1222 doses relative to day 0 and relative to MenACWY recipients. The vaccine-associated CD4 TCRs covered the entire spike protein, and the dominant responses fell in regions 160-218 and 743-854.

Turning to this clone: Its recognized antigen is unknown. There are no base qualities to consult, and no much larger clone falls within one base.

The CDR3 regions of human TCRbeta chains were analyzed by immunosequencing. The study's processing was this. Repertoire TCRs were matched against a reference library of SARS-CoV-2-specific TCRs generated with the MIRA antigen-specificity platform. Breadth was defined as the fraction of unique TCRs that were SARS-CoV-2-associated. Depth was defined as the fraction of total T cells that were SARS-CoV-2-associated. Using the MIRA data, every spike-specific TCR was mapped to the spike region that the TCR reacted to and assigned to either a CD4 or a CD8 class. Log10-transformed breadth and depth values were compared by one-way ANOVA with Sidak's multiple comparisons tests. The table was pulled from immuneACCESS by TCRdb, which kept in-frame rearrangements only. Such tables lose some clones; where checked, under half of the loss comes from unresolved V genes, and the rest has no known cause. V, J and clone size reflect that table, while D and trimming were determined from the DNA. The sample profile shows about 140,000 clones; 80% to 90% of them were found once. Roughly 1.7% of the sample is in the top ten clones.

V is cut by 5 bases and J by 4 bases, and the space between the germline ends is 18 bases. The germline V gene (reference sequence) provides CDR1 PRHDT and CDR2 FYEKMQ. The CDR3 covers 15 residues, taking in both the cysteine and the phenylalanine. The only DNA kept is the CDR3, 45 bases in frame from the first base. Read against the paper, the sample's time point label means: baseline before first vaccination. Vaccinee samples were obtained from the UK trials COV001 and COV002, which included a single-blind randomized controlled phase 2/3 trial of AZD1222 (ChAdOx1 nCoV-19) in healthy adults. For TCRbeta chain sequencing, PBMC samples were collected from trial participants at day 0 and at day 28 after the second dose.

Recombination linked TRBV13 to TRBJ2-7; the D region possibly corresponds to TRBD1 (5 bases align). The input for sequencing was peripheral blood, taken on day 0 of AZD1222 vaccination. This TCR derives from an adult in good health. The DNA reads TGTGCCAGCAGCCCTACCACCCAGGGTGGGTACGAGCAGTACTTC. This sequence encodes CASSPTTQGGYEQYF.